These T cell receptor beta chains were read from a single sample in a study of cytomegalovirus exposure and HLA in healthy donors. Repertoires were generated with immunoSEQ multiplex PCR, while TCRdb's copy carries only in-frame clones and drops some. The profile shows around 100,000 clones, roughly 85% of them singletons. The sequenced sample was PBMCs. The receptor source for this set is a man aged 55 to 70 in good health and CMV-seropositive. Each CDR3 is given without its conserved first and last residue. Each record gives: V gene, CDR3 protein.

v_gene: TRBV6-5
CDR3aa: ASRDREAMNTEAF

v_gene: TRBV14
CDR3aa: ASSQDSSRRAGREKLF

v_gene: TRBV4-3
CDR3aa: ASSQEAREVNEAF

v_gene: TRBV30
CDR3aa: AWSASGGTDTQY

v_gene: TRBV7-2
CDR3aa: ASSLVGADTDTQY

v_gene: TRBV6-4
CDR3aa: ASSDRSTGLDTQY

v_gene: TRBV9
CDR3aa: ASSVGDGGAAETQY

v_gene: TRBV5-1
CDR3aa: ASRDREDFNEQF

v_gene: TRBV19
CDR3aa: ASSDTGSFGYT

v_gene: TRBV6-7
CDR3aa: ASRQDAGQNNSPLH

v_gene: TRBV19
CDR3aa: ASSLGQLNTEAF

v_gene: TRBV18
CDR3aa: ASSPGSKGNEQF

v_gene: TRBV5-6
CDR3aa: ASSLNRVGAF

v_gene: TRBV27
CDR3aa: ASRTQGYATNEKLF

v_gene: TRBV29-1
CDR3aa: SATTGANAEQY

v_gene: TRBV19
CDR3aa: ATKQASTDTQY

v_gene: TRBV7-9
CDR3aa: ASSPGSSTNEKLF

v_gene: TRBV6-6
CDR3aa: ASSRDRYNYGYT

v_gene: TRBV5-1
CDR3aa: ASSLQGDTEAF

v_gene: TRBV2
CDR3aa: ASRDIYSNQPQH

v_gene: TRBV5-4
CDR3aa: ASSLDPGLQETQY

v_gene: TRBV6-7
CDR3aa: ASSEPGQGARNEQF

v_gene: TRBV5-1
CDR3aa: ASSLDRSSYEQY

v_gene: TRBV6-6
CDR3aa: ASSYPAGGYEQY

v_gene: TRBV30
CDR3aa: AWSVQGAGDTQY

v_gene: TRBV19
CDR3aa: AGGQGMNTGELF

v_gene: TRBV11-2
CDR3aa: ASSLAGQGGQETQY

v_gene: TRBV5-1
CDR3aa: ASSVGQGAYEQY

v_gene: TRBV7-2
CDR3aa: ASSFVTGDYGYT

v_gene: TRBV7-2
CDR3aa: ASSTRQGMNTEAF

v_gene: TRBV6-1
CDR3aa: ASTLTGTGGYGYT

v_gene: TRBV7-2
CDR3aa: ASSSGQGAYEQY

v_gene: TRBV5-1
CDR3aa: ASSLTRVAEAF

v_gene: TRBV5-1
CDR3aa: ASSLVAENTEAF

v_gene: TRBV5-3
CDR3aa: ARSPGSSYEQY

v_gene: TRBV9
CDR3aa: ASSVAGGTSYEQY

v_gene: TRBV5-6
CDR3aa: ASSLRQGSKGNTIY

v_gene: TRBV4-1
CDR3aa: ASSPQRDRAYYEQY

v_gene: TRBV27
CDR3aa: ASSSTGYDGNTIY

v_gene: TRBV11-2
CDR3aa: ASSSWRGVANEKLF

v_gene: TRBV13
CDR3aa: ASSSWTSGGKNIQY

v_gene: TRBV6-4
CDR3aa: ASSDYEGQSVNEQF

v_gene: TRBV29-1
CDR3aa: SVQRPGRVTEAF

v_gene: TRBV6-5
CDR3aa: ASNRQGEQY

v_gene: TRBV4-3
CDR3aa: ASSQDGSGNQPQH

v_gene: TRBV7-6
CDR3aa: ASSPQRGRSYEQY

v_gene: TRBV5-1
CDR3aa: ASSRTRGETQY

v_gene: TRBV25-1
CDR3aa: ASSGQGAAFNRGLF

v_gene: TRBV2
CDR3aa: ASSRTVYNEQF

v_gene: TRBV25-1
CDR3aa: ASSRPGPGQGDEKLF